This TCR beta chain appears in the sequencing data of a study of vaccination effects on CD4 cells after COVID-19. Study summary: Samples taken from a few convalescent patients early and late after vaccination were obtained.

Some clones are missing from TCRdb's copy, which holds only in-frame ones; the method was immunoSEQ multiplex PCR. The sample has roughly 15,000 clones; about 78% are singletons. This CDR3 contains 14 residues. CDR1 is SEHNR, CDR2 FQNEAQ, per germline (reference sequence). V gave up 4 bases and J gave up 6 bases, with 14 bases separating them. Worth noting for this clone: The antigen remains unidentified.

Viral peptide pools were used in the ViraFEST assay to expand antigen-specific CD4+ T cells, and sequencing came afterward. Subsequent to roughly 9 days of culture, CD4+ T cells were isolated. SARS-CoV-2 infected the person between March and December 2020, as confirmed by PCR. Two-dose vaccination with either BNT162b2 or mRNA-1273 was given to the participants. IL-2 at around 9.8 IU/ml and peptides at around 10 ug/ml were added to cultured PBMC, a few million per well. The V and J genes are TRBV7-9 and TRBJ2-3, with D maybe TRBD1 (6 bases). Sequencing used CD4+ T cells from PBMCs cultured with SARS-CoV-2 spike peptides, obtained after COVID-19 vaccination. This TCR was sampled from a human donor who had a prior SARS-CoV-2 infection. The CDR3 DNA is TGTGCCAGCAGCTCCGGGACAAAAGGGGATACGCAGTATTTT. Amino acid sequence: CASSSGTKGDTQYF.